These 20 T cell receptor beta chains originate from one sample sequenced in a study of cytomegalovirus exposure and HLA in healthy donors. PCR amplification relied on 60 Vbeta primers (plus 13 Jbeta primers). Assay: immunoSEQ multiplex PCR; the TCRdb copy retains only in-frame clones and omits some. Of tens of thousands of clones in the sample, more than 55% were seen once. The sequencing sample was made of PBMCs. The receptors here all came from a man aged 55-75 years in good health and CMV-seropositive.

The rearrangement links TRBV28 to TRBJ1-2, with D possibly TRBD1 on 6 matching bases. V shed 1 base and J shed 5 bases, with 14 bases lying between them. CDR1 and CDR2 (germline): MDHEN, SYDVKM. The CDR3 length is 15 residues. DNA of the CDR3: TGTGCCAGCAGTTTATTCCCACAGGGCGCTTATGGCTACACCTTC. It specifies CASSLFPQGAYGYTF.

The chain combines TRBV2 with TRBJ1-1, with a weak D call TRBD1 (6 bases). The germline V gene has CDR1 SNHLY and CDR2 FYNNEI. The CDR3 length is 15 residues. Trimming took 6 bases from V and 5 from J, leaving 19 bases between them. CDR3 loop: CASRQLLNRATEAFF. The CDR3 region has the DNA TGTGCCAGCAGGCAACTCCTTAACAGGGCTACTGAAGCTTTCTTT.

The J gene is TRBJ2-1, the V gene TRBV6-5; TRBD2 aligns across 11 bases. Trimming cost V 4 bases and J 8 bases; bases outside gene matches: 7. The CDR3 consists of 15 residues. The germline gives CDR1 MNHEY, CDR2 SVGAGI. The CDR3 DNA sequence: TGTGCCAGCAGTTCCTCTAGCGGGAGGCCCCATGAGCAGTTCTTC. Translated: CASSSSSGRPHEQFF.

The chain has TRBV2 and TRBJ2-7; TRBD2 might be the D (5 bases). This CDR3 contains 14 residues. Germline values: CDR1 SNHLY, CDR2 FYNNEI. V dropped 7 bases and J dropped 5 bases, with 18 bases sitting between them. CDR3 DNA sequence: TGTGCCAGCATCCGGCCGGGGAGAGGCGACGAGCAGTACTTC. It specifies CASIRPGRGDEQYF.

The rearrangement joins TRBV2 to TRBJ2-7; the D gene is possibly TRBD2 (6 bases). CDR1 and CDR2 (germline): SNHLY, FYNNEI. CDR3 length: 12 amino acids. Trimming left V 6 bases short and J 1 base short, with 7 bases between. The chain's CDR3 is CASSRESYEQYF. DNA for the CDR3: TGTGCCAGCAGCCGGGAGTCCTACGAGCAGTACTTC.

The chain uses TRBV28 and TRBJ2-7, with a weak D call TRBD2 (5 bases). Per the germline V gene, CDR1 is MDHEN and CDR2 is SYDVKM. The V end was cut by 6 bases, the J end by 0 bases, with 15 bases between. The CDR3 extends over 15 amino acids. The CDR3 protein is CASSPGLGSSYEQYF. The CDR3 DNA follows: TGTGCCAGCAGCCCGGGTCTGGGGAGCTCCTACGAGCAGTACTTC.

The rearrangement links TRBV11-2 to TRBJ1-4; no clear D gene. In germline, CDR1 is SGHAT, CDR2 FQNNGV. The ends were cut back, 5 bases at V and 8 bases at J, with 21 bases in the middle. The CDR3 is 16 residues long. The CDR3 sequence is CASSPRLALPREKLFF. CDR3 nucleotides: TGTGCCAGCAGCCCCCGACTCGCTCTTCCGAGGGAAAAACTGTTTTTT.

This chain's CDR3 is CASSFGQGGTDTQYF. The DNA of the CDR3 is TGTGCCAGCAGCTTCGGACAGGGAGGCACAGATACGCAGTATTTT. V is TRBV11-2 and J is TRBJ2-3; TRBD1 matches at 8 bases. CDR1 is SGHAT, CDR2 FQNNGV, per germline. The CDR3 spans 15 residues. V shed 3 bases, J shed 1 base, and the junction held 3 bases outside the gene matches.

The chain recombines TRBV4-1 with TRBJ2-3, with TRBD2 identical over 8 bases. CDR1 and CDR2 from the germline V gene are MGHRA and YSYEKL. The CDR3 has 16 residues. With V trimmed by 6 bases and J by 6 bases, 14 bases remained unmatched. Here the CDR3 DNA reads TGCGCCAGCAGGTACCGGGAGGGCCTTATTAGGGATACGCAGTATTTT. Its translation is CASRYREGLIRDTQYF.

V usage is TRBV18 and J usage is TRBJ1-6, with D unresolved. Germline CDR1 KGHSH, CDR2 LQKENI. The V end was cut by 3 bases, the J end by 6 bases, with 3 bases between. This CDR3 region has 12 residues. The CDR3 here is CASSPSNSPLHF. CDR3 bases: TGTGCCAGCTCACCCTCTAATTCACCCCTCCACTTT.

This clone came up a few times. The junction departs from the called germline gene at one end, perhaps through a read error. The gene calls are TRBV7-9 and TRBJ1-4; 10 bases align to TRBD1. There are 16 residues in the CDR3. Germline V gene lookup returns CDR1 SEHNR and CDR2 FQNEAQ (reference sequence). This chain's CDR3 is CSSSQGQGYGNEKLFF. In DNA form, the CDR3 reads TGTTCCAGCAGCCAGGGACAGGGGTACGGTAATGAAAAACTGTTTTTT.

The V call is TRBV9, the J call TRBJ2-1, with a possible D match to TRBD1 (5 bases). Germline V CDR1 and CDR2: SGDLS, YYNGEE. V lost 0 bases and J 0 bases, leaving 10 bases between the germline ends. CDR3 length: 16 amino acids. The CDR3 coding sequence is TGTGCCAGCAGCGTAGTAGGGGCCGGCTCCTACAATGAGCAGTTCTTC. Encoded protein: CASSVVGAGSYNEQFF.

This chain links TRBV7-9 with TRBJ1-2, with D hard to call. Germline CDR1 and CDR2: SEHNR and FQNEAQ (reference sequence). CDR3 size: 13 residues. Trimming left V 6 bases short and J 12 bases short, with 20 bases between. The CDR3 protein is CASSQWEAVRDTF. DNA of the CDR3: TGTGCCAGCAGTCAGTGGGAGGCGGTTCGGGACACCTTC.

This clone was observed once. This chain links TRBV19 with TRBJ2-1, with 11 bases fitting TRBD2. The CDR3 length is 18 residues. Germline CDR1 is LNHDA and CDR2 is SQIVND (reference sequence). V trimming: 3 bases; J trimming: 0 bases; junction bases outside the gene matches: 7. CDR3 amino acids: CASSIRTTSGSSYNEQFF. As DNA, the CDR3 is TGTGCCAGTAGTATCCGCACCACTAGCGGGAGCTCCTACAATGAGCAGTTCTTC.

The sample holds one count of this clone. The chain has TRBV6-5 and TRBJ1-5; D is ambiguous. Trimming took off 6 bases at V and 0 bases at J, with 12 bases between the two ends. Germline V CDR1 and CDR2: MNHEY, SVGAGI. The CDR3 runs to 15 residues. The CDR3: CASSKAGSSNQPQHF. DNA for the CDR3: TGTGCCAGCAGCAAGGCGGGCAGTAGCAATCAGCCCCAGCATTTT.

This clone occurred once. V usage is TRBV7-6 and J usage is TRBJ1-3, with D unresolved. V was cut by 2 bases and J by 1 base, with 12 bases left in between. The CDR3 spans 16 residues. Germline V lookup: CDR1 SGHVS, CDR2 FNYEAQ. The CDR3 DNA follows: TGTGCCAGCAGCTTATTTGGAGGGAGTTCTGGAAACACCATATATTTT. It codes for CASSLFGGSSGNTIYF.

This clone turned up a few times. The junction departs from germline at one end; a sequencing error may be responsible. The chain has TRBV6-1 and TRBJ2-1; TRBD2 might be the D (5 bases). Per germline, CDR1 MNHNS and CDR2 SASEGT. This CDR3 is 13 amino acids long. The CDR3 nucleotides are TGTGCCATCAGTGAACCCCCCGGGGATGAGCAGTTCTTC. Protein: CAISEPPGDEQFF.

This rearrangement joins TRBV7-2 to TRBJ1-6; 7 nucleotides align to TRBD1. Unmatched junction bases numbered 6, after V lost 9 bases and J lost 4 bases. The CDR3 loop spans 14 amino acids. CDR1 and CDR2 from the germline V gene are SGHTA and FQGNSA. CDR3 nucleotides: TGTGCCAGTCACCCGGGACAGTATAATTCACCCCTCCACTTT. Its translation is CASHPGQYNSPLHF.

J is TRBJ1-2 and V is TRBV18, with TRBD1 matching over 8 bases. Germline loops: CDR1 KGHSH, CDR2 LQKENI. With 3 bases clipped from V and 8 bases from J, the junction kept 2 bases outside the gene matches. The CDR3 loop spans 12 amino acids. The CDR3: CASSPTGAGYTF. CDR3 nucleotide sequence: TGTGCCAGCTCACCGACAGGGGCCGGCTACACCTTC.

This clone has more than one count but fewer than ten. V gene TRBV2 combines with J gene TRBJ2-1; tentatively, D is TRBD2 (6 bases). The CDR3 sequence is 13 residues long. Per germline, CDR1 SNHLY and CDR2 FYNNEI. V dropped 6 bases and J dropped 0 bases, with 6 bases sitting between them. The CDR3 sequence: CASRGGSYNEQFF. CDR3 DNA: TGTGCCAGCAGGGGGGGCTCCTACAATGAGCAGTTCTTC.